This T cell receptor (beta chain) was sequenced in a study of long-term antiretroviral therapy in people with HIV. The CDR3 covers 15 residues. The V end lost 1 base, the J end lost 5 bases, and 14 bases lay between the germline ends. Germline V gene lookup returns CDR1 SNHLY and CDR2 FYNNEI. The assay used was immunoSEQ (version v3.0), run at survey level. Data came from immunoSEQ multiplex PCR; TCRdb stores just in-frame clones and leaves some out. The sample shows about 30,000 clones, approximately 94% of them seen only once. The source was unsorted PBMCs, collected 7.4 years after starting antiretroviral therapy. The rearrangement joins TRBV2 to TRBJ1-1; D is possibly TRBD1 (6 bases). The TCR was taken from a man aged 50-60 years with HIV. The CDR3 reads CASSEEGGAPTEAFF. For the CDR3, the DNA is TGTGCCAGCAGTGAAGAGGGGGGGGCGCCTACTGAAGCTTTCTTT.